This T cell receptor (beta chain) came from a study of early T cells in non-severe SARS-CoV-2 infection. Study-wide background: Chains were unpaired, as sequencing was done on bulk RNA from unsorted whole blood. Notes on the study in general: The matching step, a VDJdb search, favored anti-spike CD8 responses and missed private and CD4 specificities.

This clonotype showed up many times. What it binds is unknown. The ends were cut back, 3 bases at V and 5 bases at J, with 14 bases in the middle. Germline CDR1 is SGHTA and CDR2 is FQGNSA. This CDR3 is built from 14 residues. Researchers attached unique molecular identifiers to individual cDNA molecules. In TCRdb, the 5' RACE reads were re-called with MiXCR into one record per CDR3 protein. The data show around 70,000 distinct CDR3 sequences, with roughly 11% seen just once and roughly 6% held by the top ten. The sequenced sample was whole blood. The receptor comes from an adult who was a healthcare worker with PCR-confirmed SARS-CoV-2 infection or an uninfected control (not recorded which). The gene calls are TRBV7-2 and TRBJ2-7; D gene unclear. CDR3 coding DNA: TGTGCCAGCAGCTTCATTGGAAAGACCCACGAGCAGTACTTC. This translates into CASSFIGKTHEQYF.